The rows below give T cell receptor beta chains drawn from one sample of a study of cytomegalovirus exposure and HLA in healthy donors. Here immunoSEQ multiplex PCR was the method, and the copy in TCRdb shows in-frame clones only, minus some. The data show roughly 100,000 clones, with about 80% seen just once and approximately 11% held by the top ten. Sequenced: PBMCs. These receptors were taken from a young man in good health and CMV-seropositive. The CDR3 runs from the conserved cysteine through the conserved F or W. Each record gives: V gene, CDR3 length, J gene, CDR3 protein.

v_gene: TRBV19; len: 14; j_gene: TRBJ1-6; CDR3aa: CASSIVLYNSPLHF
v_gene: TRBV30; len: 13; j_gene: TRBJ2-5; CDR3aa: CAWSVASSKTQYF
v_gene: TRBV5-1; len: 14; j_gene: TRBJ2-6; CDR3aa: CASSTGTGANVLTF
v_gene: TRBV5-5; len: 16; j_gene: TRBJ1-3; CDR3aa: CASRLDRLYSGNTIYF
v_gene: TRBV5-1; len: 15; j_gene: TRBJ1-1; CDR3aa: CASSGAGTGSPEAFF
v_gene: TRBV27; len: 14; j_gene: -; CDR3aa: CASSPGGGDYEQYF
v_gene: TRBV11-2; len: 14; j_gene: TRBJ2-7; CDR3aa: CASSPQPDRSEQYF
v_gene: TRBV7-3; len: 14; j_gene: TRBJ2-7; CDR3aa: CASSLTGPRDEQYF
v_gene: TRBV18; len: 16; j_gene: TRBJ2-3; CDR3aa: CASSPRVGTNTDTQYF
v_gene: TRBV5-1; len: 15; j_gene: TRBJ2-7; CDR3aa: CASSWDRGGTYEQYF
v_gene: TRBV6-6; len: 13; j_gene: TRBJ1-4; CDR3aa: CASSTYRGEKLFF
v_gene: TRBV28; len: 12; j_gene: TRBJ1-5; CDR3aa: CASRAEDQPQHF
v_gene: TRBV28; len: 14; j_gene: TRBJ1-2; CDR3aa: CASTMAGTGYGYTF
v_gene: TRBV7-2; len: 18; j_gene: TRBJ2-5; CDR3aa: CASSQGLAGGWGIETQYF
v_gene: TRBV18; len: 11; j_gene: TRBJ2-7; CDR3aa: CASYSWSEQYF
v_gene: TRBV28; len: 14; j_gene: TRBJ2-7; CDR3aa: CASSFGVGQGADSF
v_gene: TRBV23-1; len: 15; j_gene: TRBJ1-1; CDR3aa: CASVIRDRDGTEAFF
v_gene: TRBV6-5; len: 15; j_gene: TRBJ2-7; CDR3aa: CASSSPGQGIYEQYF
v_gene: TRBV5-1; len: 14; j_gene: TRBJ2-3; CDR3aa: CASSLGTGSDTQYF
v_gene: TRBV14; len: 17; j_gene: TRBJ1-5; CDR3aa: CASTSVDRGLSNQPQHF
v_gene: TRBV4-2; len: 19; j_gene: TRBJ2-1; CDR3aa: CASSQDTGLDLSSYNEQFF
v_gene: TRBV27; len: 15; j_gene: TRBJ1-3; CDR3aa: CASRSTGRGRNTIYF
v_gene: TRBV2; len: 17; j_gene: TRBJ2-5; CDR3aa: CASSEFLVSAKQETQYF
v_gene: TRBV6-4; len: 13; j_gene: TRBJ2-3; CDR3aa: CASSEGTGNTQYF
v_gene: TRBV19; len: 14; j_gene: TRBJ2-1; CDR3aa: CASSIARGWNEQFF
v_gene: TRBV5-5; len: 18; j_gene: TRBJ1-4; CDR3aa: CASSLGKWEAGENEKLFF
v_gene: TRBV2; len: 17; j_gene: TRBJ2-5; CDR3aa: CASFPGLAGGPQETQYF
v_gene: TRBV27; len: 12; j_gene: TRBJ2-3; CDR3aa: CASSTGSETQYF
v_gene: TRBV30; len: 13; j_gene: TRBJ1-5; CDR3aa: CAWSGQGGQPQHF
v_gene: TRBV6-5; len: 16; j_gene: TRBJ2-1; CDR3aa: CASSYAPTGAHNEQFF
v_gene: TRBV30; len: 16; j_gene: TRBJ1-6; CDR3aa: CALGPGQRRNHSPLHF
v_gene: TRBV16; len: 13; j_gene: TRBJ2-7; CDR3aa: CASSPQGFYEQYF
v_gene: TRBV5-6; len: 15; j_gene: TRBJ2-4; CDR3aa: CASSLTSVGKNIQYF
v_gene: TRBV7-9; len: 16; j_gene: TRBJ2-7; CDR3aa: CASSFLSRAGGYEQYF
v_gene: TRBV21-1; len: 18; j_gene: TRBJ2-2; CDR3aa: CASNNGRDYPENTGELFF
v_gene: TRBV18; len: 14; j_gene: TRBJ1-6; CDR3aa: CASSPRGTGSPLHF
v_gene: TRBV5-1; len: 14; j_gene: TRBJ2-1; CDR3aa: CASSPSGWDNEQFF
v_gene: TRBV5-1; len: 16; j_gene: TRBJ1-1; CDR3aa: CASSLTGNFMNTEAFF
v_gene: TRBV5-1; len: 16; j_gene: TRBJ2-7; CDR3aa: CASSLPAAPSVDEQYF
v_gene: TRBV19; len: 15; j_gene: TRBJ1-1; CDR3aa: CASSIGAARGTEAFF
v_gene: TRBV28; len: 15; j_gene: TRBJ2-3; CDR3aa: CASRPGQGPSDTQYF
v_gene: TRBV29-1; len: 14; j_gene: TRBJ2-5; CDR3aa: CSGAGGWGEETQYF
v_gene: TRBV6-4; len: 15; j_gene: TRBJ2-3; CDR3aa: CASSLTSGGTDTQYF
v_gene: TRBV25-1; len: 13; j_gene: TRBJ1-2; CDR3aa: CASSEWAVNGYTF
v_gene: TRBV1; len: 18; j_gene: TRBJ2-3; CDR3aa: CTSSQATGTSGPTDTQYF
v_gene: TRBV4-1; len: 13; j_gene: TRBJ2-1; CDR3aa: CASSPIGDNEQFF
v_gene: TRBV5-1; len: 17; j_gene: TRBJ2-1; CDR3aa: CASSPGMWRGLYNEQFF
v_gene: TRBV10-3; len: 14; j_gene: TRBJ2-3; CDR3aa: CAISRRGVADTQYF
v_gene: TRBV15; len: 16; j_gene: TRBJ1-6; CDR3aa: CATSRDRGTGNSPLHF
v_gene: TRBV28; len: 16; j_gene: TRBJ1-1; CDR3aa: CASSYRAGAGNTEAFF
v_gene: TRBV19; len: 15; j_gene: TRBJ2-5; CDR3aa: CASSALRDFQETQYF
v_gene: TRBV27; len: 17; j_gene: TRBJ1-5; CDR3aa: CASSSGTGMLWNQPQHF